This record concerns one T cell receptor beta chain sequence. The data belong to a study of OX40 agonist ivuxolimab in advanced cancers. Overall study context: Those enrolled were 82.7% male, with a mean age of roughly 60 years and ages from about 20 to 85. Partial responses were observed in three patients, of whom one had hepatocellular carcinoma and two had cutaneous melanoma.

Germline V gene sequence: CDR1 MNHNS, CDR2 SASEGT. This CDR3 has 12 residues. V was trimmed by 7 bases and J by 5 bases, leaving 9 bases between them. At baseline, cycle 4 day 1, and cycle 7 day 1, blood was sampled. Measured with immunoSEQ multiplex PCR; TCRdb has only the in-frame clones, and not every one. The profile shows 30,000 to 40,000 clones, approximately 80% of them singletons. The rearrangement uses TRBV6-1 and TRBJ2-1; D perhaps matches TRBD2 (5 bases). This specimen was CD4+ or CD8+ T cells sorted from blood, taken in a trial of the OX40 agonist ivuxolimab. The origin of this receptor is an adult with an advanced solid tumor such as melanoma, head and neck, liver or kidney cancer. Here the CDR3 reads CASTLGNNEQFF. CDR3 coding DNA: TGTGCCAGCACACTAGGAAACAATGAGCAGTTCTTC.